These T cell receptor beta chains were read from a single sample in a study of blood T cell repertoires in COVID-19. TCRdb's table, derived via immunoSEQ multiplex PCR, lists solely in-frame clones and lacks some. This sample has fewer than 250,000 clones, with under 90% found just once. The sequencing input was PBMCs or T cells enriched from blood (not recorded which). The source is a woman between 45 and 60 years old who had been exposed to COVID-19. CDR3s include the opening cysteine and the closing phenylalanine or tryptophan. A D gene is named only where the DNA matches it firmly. Rows give clone size only sometimes, using once, few, many, or a class for an expanded clone.

TRBV12-3/TRBV12-4	TRBJ1-2	.	TRBD1	TGTGCCAGCAAGGGACAGGGAGTTGGTGGCTACACCTTC	CASKGQGVGGYTF
TRBV7-8	TRBJ2-5	.	.	TGTGCCAGCAGCCCCGGACAAGGGGCACGAGAGACCCAGTACTTC	CASSPGQGARETQYF
TRBV6-5	TRBJ1-2	.	.	TGTGCCAGCAGTTCTGGCCGGCAAACGCTAGACACCTTC	CASSSGRQTLDTF
TRBV19	TRBJ1-1	few	TRBD1	TGTGCCAGTACCAGGGACAGGGCGGACACTGAAGCTTTCTTT	CASTRDRADTEAFF
TRBV15	TRBJ1-5	.	.	TGTGCCACCAGCAGACTCAAGAAGGCGGGGCTGGGCCAGCCCCAGCATTTT	CATSRLKKAGLGQPQHF
TRBV7-9	TRBJ1-1	few	.	TGTGCCAGCACCATCGCCCGGAGCCCCCTGAACACTGAAGCTTTCTTT	CASTIARSPLNTEAFF
TRBV6-1	TRBJ2-7	.	TRBD1	TGTGCCAGCAGTGAAAGAACAGGGGGAGGCTACGAGCAGTACTTC	CASSERTGGGYEQYF
TRBV5-1	TRBJ2-3	.	TRBD2	TGCGCCAGCAGCCCAGCGGGGGGCCTTAGCACAGATACGCAGTATTTT	CASSPAGGLSTDTQYF
TRBV9	TRBJ2-3	once	.	TGTGCCAGCAGCGTATCTAGCACAGATACGCAGTATTTT	CASSVSSTDTQYF
TRBV6-1	TRBJ1-2	.	.	TGTGCCAGCAGTGAAAACGGGTGGGAGGGCTACACCTTC	CASSENGWEGYTF
TRBV19	TRBJ1-5	.	TRBD1	TGTGCCAGTAGTATCCTGACAGGGGTTGGTAGTCAGCCCCAGCATTTT	CASSILTGVGSQPQHF
TRBV24-1	TRBJ1-2	.	.	TGTGCCACCAGTGATATCGGGGGTTGGGGCTACACCTTC	CATSDIGGWGYTF
TRBV2	TRBJ2-5	.	.	TGTGCCAGCAGTGCAGGGTCAGAGACCCAGTACTTC	CASSAGSETQYF
TRBV7-9	TRBJ2-2	once	.	TGTGCCAGCAGCCCCGAGGGTCTACGTGGCGGGGAGCTGTTTTTT	CASSPEGLRGGELFF
TRBV12-3/TRBV12-4	TRBJ1-1	.	TRBD1	TGTGCCAGCAGACGCAGGGGGAGCACTGAAGCTTTCTTT	CASRRRGSTEAFF
TRBV27	TRBJ1-2	.	TRBD1	TGTGCCAGCAGTTTACTCCCCATCAACAGGGGAGGTGGCTACACCTTC	CASSLLPINRGGGYTF
TRBV10-3	TRBJ2-7	.	.	TGTGCCATCAGTGATTTGGGGCTGCAGGAGCAGTACTTC	CAISDLGLQEQYF
TRBV28	TRBJ2-7	.	.	TGTGCCAGCAGTTTTCGATCAGGGATCTCCCCTTCCTACGAGCAGTACTTC	CASSFRSGISPSYEQYF
TRBV2	TRBJ1-5	.	.	TGTGCCAGCAGACGAGATAGCAATCAGCCCCAGCATTTT	CASRRDSNQPQHF
TRBV7-9	TRBJ2-1	.	.	TGTGCCAGCAGCTTAGGACTGGGGAGCTCCTACAATGAGCAGTTCTTC	CASSLGLGSSYNEQFF
TRBV27	TRBJ2-3	.	.	TGTGCCAGCAGTTTATCATGGGAAGTAGCGATAAGAGATACGCAGTATTTT	CASSLSWEVAIRDTQYF
TRBV29-1	TRBJ1-1	.	TRBD1	TGCAGCGTTGCTCGGGACAGGGAGAACACTGAAGCTTTCTTT	CSVARDRENTEAFF
TRBV5-6	TRBJ1-1	once	.	TGTGCCAGCAGCTTGGGACAGCAGTATATCTCTGAAGCTTTCTTT	CASSLGQQYISEAFF
TRBV10-3	TRBJ1-2	.	.	TGTGCCATCAAGAAAGGACAGCCCAACTATGGCTACACCTTC	CAIKKGQPNYGYTF
TRBV6-2/TRBV6-3	TRBJ2-7	.	.	TGTGCCAGCAGTCCCTACTACGACTCCTACGAGCAGTACTTC	CASSPYYDSYEQYF
TRBV6-5	TRBJ1-1	few	TRBD1	TGTGCCAGCAGACGACAGGGGGATAACGGTGAAGCTTTCTTT	CASRRQGDNGEAFF
TRBV6-5	TRBJ2-7	.	TRBD1	TGTGCCAGCTCTACTGGGACAGGATCCTACGAGCAGTACTTC	CASSTGTGSYEQYF
TRBV3-1/TRBV3-2	TRBJ1-2	.	.	TGTGCCAGCAGCCAACCGCGGGGACGGAGGACCTTC	CASSQPRGRRTF
TRBV11-2	TRBJ2-3	.	TRBD2	TGTGCCAGCAGCTTACTAGCGGGGCGCACAGATACGCAGTATTTT	CASSLLAGRTDTQYF
TRBV29-1	TRBJ1-2	.	.	TGCAGCGCTCCCCTGGGGGGAGGGAATGGCTACACCTTC	CSAPLGGGNGYTF
TRBV5-4	TRBJ1-1	.	.	TGTGCCAGCAGCAAACAGCCCAACACTGAAGCTTTCTTT	CASSKQPNTEAFF
TRBV7-6	TRBJ1-6	.	.	TGTGCCAGCAGCTTAGCGCGGGAGGGTCGGTCACCCCTCCACTTT	CASSLAREGRSPLHF
TRBV29-1	TRBJ1-2	.	TRBD1	TGCAGCGTCCGAGGGGGCAAGGACTATGGCTACACCTTC	CSVRGGKDYGYTF
TRBV28	TRBJ1-2	few	TRBD1	TGTGCCAGCAGTTCAGGGGGCGCGAGGGGCTACACCTTC	CASSSGGARGYTF
TRBV6-1	TRBJ1-1	.	.	TGTGCCAGCAGTGAAACGTGGGCCTCGACCCGAGCTTTCTTT	CASSETWASTRAFF
TRBV3-1/TRBV3-2	TRBJ1-1	.	.	TGTGCCAGCAGCCAAGCGGGGTGGCCTGAAGCTTTCTTT	CASSQAGWPEAFF
TRBV27	TRBJ2-1	.	.	TGTGCCAGCAGTTTATCCCCGGGATCCAGAACTGATGAGCAGTTCTTC	CASSLSPGSRTDEQFF
TRBV10-2	TRBJ2-2	once	TRBD2	TGCGCCAGCAGTGAGTTTTCGGGAGGAGTGCTAGCGGGGCCGACCGGGGAGCTGTTTTTT	CASSEFSGGVLAGPTGELFF
TRBV11-2	TRBJ2-7	.	TRBD1	TGTGCCAGCAGCTTAGAGGTGACAGGGGGCTACGAGCAGTACTTC	CASSLEVTGGYEQYF
TRBV7-9	TRBJ1-4	.	.	TGTGCCAGCAGCTTAGCAGGGGCGGGGGAAAAACTGTTTTTT	CASSLAGAGEKLFF
TRBV11-2	TRBJ2-5	.	TRBD1	TGTGCCAGCAGCGGACAGGGGGCGGTGGGAGAGACCCAGTACTTC	CASSGQGAVGETQYF
TRBV7-9	TRBJ2-3	.	TRBD2	TGTGCCAGCAGCTGGGGGGGGACTAACACAGATACGCAGTATTTT	CASSWGGTNTDTQYF
TRBV27	TRBJ2-7	.	TRBD1	TGTGCCAGCAGTTTATCCCGGGACAGGGTTTTAACCTACGAGCAGTACTTC	CASSLSRDRVLTYEQYF
TRBV5-1	TRBJ1-1	few	TRBD1	TGCGCCAGCAGCTTGGGAACTACCAGGGGGCGGGGGACTGAAGCTTTCTTT	CASSLGTTRGRGTEAFF
TRBV6-1	TRBJ1-2	.	.	TGTGCCAGCAGTGAAGGTCTAACCCCCTATGGCTACACCTTC	CASSEGLTPYGYTF
TRBV2	TRBJ2-3	few	.	TGTGCCAGCAGTGTGGGGGCCGGGTGGTCCACAGATACGCAGTATTTT	CASSVGAGWSTDTQYF
TRBV28	TRBJ1-1	.	TRBD1	TGTGCCAGCAGCCCCTGGACAGGGGGGGAGAACACTGAAGCTTTCTTT	CASSPWTGGENTEAFF
TRBV6-1	TRBJ1-5	.	.	TGTGCCAGCAGTGCCAAACCGGGCAGGGTGGATCAGCCCCAGCATTTT	CASSAKPGRVDQPQHF
TRBV19	TRBJ1-4	.	.	TGTGCCAGTAGTATTGCCCAAAACGGTGAAAAACTGTTTTTT	CASSIAQNGEKLFF
TRBV2	TRBJ1-2	.	.	TGTGCCAGCAGTGAACAGGCTAACTATGGCTACACCTTC	CASSEQANYGYTF
TRBV6-5	TRBJ1-2	.	TRBD1	TGTGCCAGCAGTTCCCCGGGACAGGGGGCGGGCTACACCTTC	CASSSPGQGAGYTF
TRBV5-4	TRBJ2-7	.	TRBD1	TGTGCCAGCAGCGTGACAGGGGGAACCTACGAGCAGTACTTC	CASSVTGGTYEQYF
TRBV4-3	TRBJ2-3	once	.	TGCGCCAGCAGCCCAGGCAGGGGCACAGATACGCAGTATTTT	CASSPGRGTDTQYF
TRBV2	TRBJ2-2	few	TRBD2	TGTGCCAGCAGGAAGGGTAGCGGGGGGGATACGAGGGAGCTGTTTTTT	CASRKGSGGDTRELFF
TRBV11-2	TRBJ2-3	.	TRBD2	TGTGCCAGCAGCCGGACTAGCGGGGGGGTTGAAGGAGATACGCAGTATTTT	CASSRTSGGVEGDTQYF